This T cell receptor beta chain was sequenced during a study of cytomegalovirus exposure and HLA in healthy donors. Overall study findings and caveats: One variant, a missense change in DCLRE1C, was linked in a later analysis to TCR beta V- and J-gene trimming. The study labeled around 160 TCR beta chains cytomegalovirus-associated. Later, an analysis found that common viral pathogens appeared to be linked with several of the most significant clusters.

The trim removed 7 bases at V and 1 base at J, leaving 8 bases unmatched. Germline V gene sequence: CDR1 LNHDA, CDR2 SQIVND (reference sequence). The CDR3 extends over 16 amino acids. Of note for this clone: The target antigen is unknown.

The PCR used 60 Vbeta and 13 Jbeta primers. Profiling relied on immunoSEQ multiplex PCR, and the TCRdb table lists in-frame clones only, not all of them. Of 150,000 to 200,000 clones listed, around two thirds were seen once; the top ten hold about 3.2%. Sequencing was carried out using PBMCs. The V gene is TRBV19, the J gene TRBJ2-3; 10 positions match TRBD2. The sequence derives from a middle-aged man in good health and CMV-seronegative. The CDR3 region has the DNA TGTGCCAGTACCGCCGGGCTAGCGGGGGGCACAGATACGCAGTATTTT. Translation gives CASTAGLAGGTDTQYF. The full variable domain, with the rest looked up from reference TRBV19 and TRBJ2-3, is DGGITQSPKYLFRKEGQNVTLSCEQNLNHDAMYWYRQDPGQGLRLIYYSQIVNDFQKGDIAEGYSVSREKKESFPLTVTSAQKNPTAFYLCASTAGLAGGTDTQYFGPGTRLTVL.